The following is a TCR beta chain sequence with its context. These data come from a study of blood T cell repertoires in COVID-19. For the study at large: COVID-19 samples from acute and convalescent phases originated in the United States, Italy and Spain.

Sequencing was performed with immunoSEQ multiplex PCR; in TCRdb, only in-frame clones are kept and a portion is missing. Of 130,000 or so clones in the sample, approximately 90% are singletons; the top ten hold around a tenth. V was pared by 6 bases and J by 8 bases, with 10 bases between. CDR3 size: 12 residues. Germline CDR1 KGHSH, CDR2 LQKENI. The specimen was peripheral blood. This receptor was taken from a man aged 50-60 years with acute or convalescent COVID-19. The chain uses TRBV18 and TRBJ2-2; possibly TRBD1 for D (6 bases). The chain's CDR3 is CASSPDRGELFF. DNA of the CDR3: TGTGCCAGCTCCCCAGACAGGGGGGAGCTGTTTTTT.